The source of this T cell receptor beta chain is a study of neurological immune-mediated disorders. Study-wide context: Relapsing-remitting disease affected around 30, and secondary progressive 3, of about 34 multiple sclerosis patients. Points from the study as a whole: HTLV-1-associated myelopathy displayed the greatest TCR clonal expansion, and multiple sclerosis exhibited the smallest, lower than that of healthy controls. None of the CDR3 amino acid sequences in expanded clones turned up in more than one subject, which points to private repertoires in all groups.

On this clonotype itself: Its antigen is undetermined. A read error is possible here, since a much larger clone lies one base away.

This CDR3 contains 13 residues. The germline V gene encodes CDR1 MGHRA and CDR2 YSYEKL. V lost 3 bases and J 3 bases, leaving 8 bases between the germline ends. A 10-nucleotide random UMI tagged transcripts in template-switch 5'RACE cDNA synthesis. Each CDR3 protein gets one entry after TCRdb re-called the 5' RACE reads with MiXCR. The sample lists 35,000 to 50,000 distinct CDR3 sequences, 2% to 2.5% seen once, with about 2.4% in the top ten. The sequencing sample was made of PBMCs. The origin of this receptor is a man aged 50 to 59 with multiple sclerosis. V and J are TRBV4-1 and TRBJ1-2; D ambiguous. Written as DNA, the CDR3 is TGCGCCAGCAGCCATGGAACTGACTATGGCTACACCTTC. Translating gives CASSHGTDYGYTF.